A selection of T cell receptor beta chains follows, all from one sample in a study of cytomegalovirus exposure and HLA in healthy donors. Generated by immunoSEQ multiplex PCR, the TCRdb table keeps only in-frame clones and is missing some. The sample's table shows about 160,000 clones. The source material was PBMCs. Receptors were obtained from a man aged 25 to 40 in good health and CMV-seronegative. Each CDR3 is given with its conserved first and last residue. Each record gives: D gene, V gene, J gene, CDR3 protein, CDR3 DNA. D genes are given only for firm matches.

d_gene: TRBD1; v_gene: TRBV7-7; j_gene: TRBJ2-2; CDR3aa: CASSLRQGVDTGELFF; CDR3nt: TGTGCCAGCAGCCTGCGACAGGGGGTTGACACCGGGGAGCTGTTTTTT
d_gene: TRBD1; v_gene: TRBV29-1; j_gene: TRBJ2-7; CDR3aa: CSVAGGKSYEQYF; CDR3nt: TGCAGCGTTGCAGGGGGTAAGTCCTACGAGCAGTACTTC
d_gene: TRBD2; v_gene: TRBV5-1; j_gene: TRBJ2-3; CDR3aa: CASSPGTSGTDTQYF; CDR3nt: TGCGCCAGCAGCCCCGGGACTAGCGGCACAGATACGCAGTATTTT
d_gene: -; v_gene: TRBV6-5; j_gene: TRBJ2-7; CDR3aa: CASRLTGYGAYEQYF; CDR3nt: TGTGCCAGCAGACTGACAGGTTACGGTGCCTACGAGCAGTACTTC
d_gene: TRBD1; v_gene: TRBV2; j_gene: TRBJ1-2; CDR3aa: CASRATGGYGYTF; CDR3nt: TGTGCCAGCAGGGCCACAGGGGGCTATGGCTACACCTTC
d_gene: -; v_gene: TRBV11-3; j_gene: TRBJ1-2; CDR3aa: CASSWGETGDDGYTF; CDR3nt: TGTGCCAGCAGCTGGGGGGAGACGGGAGATGATGGCTACACCTTC
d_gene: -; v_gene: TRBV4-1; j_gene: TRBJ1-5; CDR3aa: CASSQDGLPYSNQPQHF; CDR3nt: TGCGCCAGCAGCCAAGATGGTTTACCCTATAGCAATCAGCCCCAGCATTTT
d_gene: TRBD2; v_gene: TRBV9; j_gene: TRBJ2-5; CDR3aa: CASSVLSGGPMETQYF; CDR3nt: TGTGCCAGCAGCGTTCTATCGGGAGGGCCAATGGAGACCCAGTACTTC
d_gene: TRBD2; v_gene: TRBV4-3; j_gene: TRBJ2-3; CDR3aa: CASSQRAGGVDTQYF; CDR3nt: TGCGCCAGCAGCCAGAGAGCGGGAGGTGTAGATACGCAGTATTTT
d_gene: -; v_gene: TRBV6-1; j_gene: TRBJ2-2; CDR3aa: CASNTGIANTGELFF; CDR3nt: TGTGCCAGCAATACAGGGATCGCGAACACCGGGGAGCTGTTTTTT
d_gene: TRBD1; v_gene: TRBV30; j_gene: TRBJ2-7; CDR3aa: CAWSVGQTLMYF; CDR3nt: TGTGCCTGGAGTGTGGGACAGACACTTATGTACTTC
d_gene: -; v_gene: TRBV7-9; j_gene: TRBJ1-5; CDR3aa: CASSLLGGLSNQPQHF; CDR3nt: TGTGCCAGCAGCTTATTAGGAGGGTTAAGCAATCAGCCCCAGCATTTT
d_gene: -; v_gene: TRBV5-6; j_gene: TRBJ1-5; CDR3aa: CASTAARMYSNQPQHF; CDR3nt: TGTGCCAGCACCGCGGCGAGGATGTATAGCAATCAGCCCCAGCATTTT
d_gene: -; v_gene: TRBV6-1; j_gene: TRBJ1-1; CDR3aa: CASSERTVFNTEAFF; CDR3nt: TGTGCCAGCAGTGAACGGACAGTGTTCAACACTGAAGCTTTCTTT